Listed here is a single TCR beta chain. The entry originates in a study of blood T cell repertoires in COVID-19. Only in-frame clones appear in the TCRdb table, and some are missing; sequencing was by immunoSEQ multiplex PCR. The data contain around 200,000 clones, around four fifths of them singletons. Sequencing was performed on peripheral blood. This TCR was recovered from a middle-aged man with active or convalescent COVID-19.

This chain's CDR3 is CASSPRALSGSSSYNEQFF. As DNA, the CDR3 is TGTGCCAGCAGCCCCAGGGCCCTTAGCGGGTCCAGCTCCTACAATGAGCAGTTCTTC. The rearrangement joins TRBV7-2 to TRBJ2-1, with 7 bases lining up with TRBD2. The germline V gene encodes CDR1 SGHTA and CDR2 FQGNSA. The CDR3 contains 19 residues. The V gene end was trimmed by 5 bases and the J gene end by 0 bases; junction bases not matched to a gene: 16.